This TCR beta chain was found in a study of neurological immune-mediated disorders. The cDNA came from 5'RACE, which used 10-nucleotide random UMIs. Per sequencing run, 15-18 subjects together gave over 180 million TCR-beta sequences. Via MiXCR, TCRdb re-called the 5' RACE reads, giving one row per CDR3 protein. The sample lists over 60,000 distinct CDR3 sequences, under 5% seen once, with 3.4% in the top ten. This clonotype was detected ten times or more. Germline-derived CDR1 and CDR2 are KGHSH and LQKENI. Deletions cut 8 bases from V and 1 base from J, with 11 bases between. The CDR3 contains 13 residues. The unsorted libraries were made from 2 million PBMCs kept at -80 C.

The rearrangement joins TRBV18 to TRBJ2-5; D tentatively fits TRBD1 or TRBD2 (5 bases each). The sample consisted of PBMCs. This receptor was obtained from a woman aged 45 to 65 with multiple sclerosis. The CDR3 loop reads CASGLGPQETQYF. The CDR3 coding sequence is TGTGCCAGCGGTCTGGGACCCCAAGAGACCCAGTACTTC.